The 30 T cell receptor beta chains reported below all come from one sample, sequenced in a study of cytomegalovirus exposure and HLA in healthy donors. Sequencing was performed with immunoSEQ multiplex PCR; in TCRdb, only in-frame clones are kept and a portion is missing. The repertoire holds tens of thousands of clones, with just over 85% as singletons. The specimen was PBMCs. The source is a woman under 40 in good health and CMV-seronegative.

The rearrangement links TRBV18 to TRBJ2-7; 8 nucleotides match TRBD1. V shed 2 bases and J 0 bases; nucleotides not matched to a gene: 6. The germline V gene has CDR1 KGHSH and CDR2 LQKENI. The CDR3 covers 16 residues. The CDR3 region has the DNA TGTGCCAGCTCACCAAACAGGGGGACGAGCTCCTACGAGCAGTACTTC. It codes for CASSPNRGTSSYEQYF. The variable domain in full, completed from reference TRBV18 and TRBJ2-7, reads NAGVMQNPRHLVRRRGQEARLRCSPMKGHSHVYWYRQLPEEGLKFMVYLQKENIIDESGMPKERFSAEFPKEGPSILRIQQVVRGDSAAYFCASSPNRGTSSYEQYFGPGTRLTVT.

CDR3 sequence: CASSYRAGGFQETQYF. The CDR3, as DNA: TGTGCCAGCAGTTACCGGGCGGGAGGATTCCAAGAGACCCAGTACTTC. V gene TRBV6-5 combines with J gene TRBJ2-5, with 8 nucleotides matching TRBD2. Germline V gene lookup returns CDR1 MNHEY and CDR2 SVGAGI. The length of the CDR3 is 16 residues. J gave up 1 base and V 2 bases, and 6 bases lay outside the gene matches.

This chain joins TRBV29-1 and TRBJ2-1; TRBD2 matches at 11 bases. With V trimmed by 6 bases and J by 5 bases, 12 bases remained unmatched. The CDR3 totals 16 residues. Germline V CDR1 and CDR2: SQVTM, ANQGSEA. As DNA, the CDR3 is TGCAGCGTCTCCAATCCCGGGACTAGCGGAAACAATGAGCAGTTCTTC. Encoded protein: CSVSNPGTSGNNEQFF.

The rearrangement uses TRBV2 and TRBJ2-1; 11 bases align to TRBD2. Looked up from germline, CDR1 is SNHLY and CDR2 is FYNNEI. The CDR3 covers 15 residues. J gave up 10 bases and V 4 bases, and 9 bases lay outside the gene matches. For the CDR3, the DNA is TGTGCCAGCAGTGGGGCTAGCGGGGGGTACAGGGAGCAGTTCTTC. Translating gives CASSGASGGYREQFF.

This rearrangement joins TRBV7-6 to TRBJ2-2, with 8 bases fitting TRBD2. Trimming took 6 bases from V and 6 from J; bases not matched to a gene: 12. The CDR3 sequence is 16 residues long. CDR1 SGHVS and CDR2 FNYEAQ come from the germline V gene. In DNA, the CDR3 is TGTGCCAGCAGTCCAATGGGGCTAGCGGGTTCCGGGGAGCTGTTTTTT. Amino acids: CASSPMGLAGSGELFF.

The V gene is TRBV28, the J gene TRBJ2-1; D not certain. Per the germline V gene, CDR1 is MDHEN and CDR2 is SYDVKM. The CDR3 contains 14 residues. V dropped 4 bases and J dropped 8 bases, with 15 bases sitting between them. The CDR3 here is CASSSLTRLYEQFF. CDR3 in DNA: TGTGCCAGCAGTTCGCTCACACGACTGTATGAGCAGTTCTTC.

The chain combines TRBV30 with TRBJ1-1, with TRBD1 identical over 7 bases. CDR3 size: 13 residues. CDR1 GTSNPN and CDR2 SVGIG come from the germline V gene (reference sequence). Losses at the gene ends were 2 bases for V and 5 bases for J; bases not matched to a gene: 5. CDR3 amino acids: CAWSKVRGTEAFF. CDR3 DNA: TGTGCCTGGAGTAAGGTCAGGGGGACTGAAGCTTTCTTT.

This sequence joins TRBV5-4 and TRBJ1-5, with a possible D match to TRBD1 (5 bases). Germline V gene sequence: CDR1 SGHNT, CDR2 YYREEE (reference sequence). V was clipped by 4 bases and J by 5 bases, with 13 bases between them. The CDR3 is 14 amino acids. The CDR3 region is CASSAGGIDQPQHF. In nucleotides, the CDR3 is TGTGCCAGCAGCGCTGGGGGGATCGATCAGCCCCAGCATTTT.

The genes are TRBV19 and TRBJ2-7; TRBD2 might be the D (6 bases). V lost 4 bases and J lost 6, with 31 bases in between. CDR1 is LNHDA, CDR2 SQIVND, per germline (reference sequence). CDR3 length: 19 amino acids. CDR3 region: CASSSPGGSYGQFSCEQYF. CDR3 DNA: TGTGCCAGTAGTAGCCCCGGGGGTTCTTACGGTCAGTTCTCGTGCGAGCAGTACTTC.

This chain links TRBV5-6 with TRBJ2-7, with D hard to call. The CDR3 spans 12 residues. The V and J ends lost 1 base and 7 bases respectively, with 9 bases between them. In germline, CDR1 is SGHDT, CDR2 YYEEEE. The CDR3 coding sequence is TGTGCCAGCAGCTTGACCCCTCTAGAGCAGTACTTC. Amino acids: CASSLTPLEQYF.

The CDR3 nucleotides read TGTGCCAGCAGCGTAGGAGTATTGGGGACTGACTCCTACGAGCAGTACTTC. Its protein is CASSVGVLGTDSYEQYF. The chain links TRBV9 to TRBJ2-7, with D perhaps matching TRBD2 (6 bases). V was cut by 0 bases and J by 0 bases, with 16 bases left in between. CDR1 is SGDLS and CDR2 is YYNGEE in the germline V gene. The CDR3 spans 17 residues.

V gene TRBV5-1 combines with J gene TRBJ2-3, with 8 bases that match TRBD1. This CDR3 has 15 amino acids. The V gene's germline CDR1 is SGHRS and CDR2 YFSETQ. J lost 3 bases, V lost 3 bases, and 6 bases had no gene match. CDR3: CASSWTGKGTDTQYF. The CDR3 coding sequence is TGCGCCAGCAGCTGGACAGGGAAGGGGACAGATACGCAGTATTTT. Full variable domain (rest looked up from reference TRBV5-1 and TRBJ2-3): KAGVTQTPRYLIKTRGQQVTLSCSPISGHRSVSWYQQTPGQGLQFLFEYFSETQRNKGNFPGRFSGRQFSNSRSEMNVSTLELGDSALYLCASSWTGKGTDTQYFGPGTRLTVL.

This rearrangement joins TRBV9 to TRBJ2-7; a weak D match, TRBD1 (5 bases). The V end was cut by 2 bases, the J end by 2 bases, with 14 bases between. Germline V gene sequence: CDR1 SGDLS, CDR2 YYNGEE. There are 15 residues in the CDR3. The CDR3 DNA reads as TGTGCCAGCAGCGTGGGATTGGGCAGGGCCTACGAGCAGTACTTC. It translates to CASSVGLGRAYEQYF.

The CDR3 is CASSRRGTSGYNEQFF. The CDR3 DNA reads TGTGCCAGCAGCAGAAGGGGGACTAGCGGTTACAATGAGCAGTTCTTC. The V and J genes are TRBV5-5 and TRBJ2-1, with 11 nucleotides matching TRBD2. V shed 4 bases and J 4 bases; nucleotides not matched to a gene: 7. CDR1 and CDR2 from the germline V gene are SGHKS and YYEKEE (reference sequence). CDR3 length equals 16 residues. Full variable domain (missing parts from reference TRBV5-5 and TRBJ2-1): DAGVTQSPTHLIKTRGQQVTLRCSPISGHKSVSWYQQVLGQGPQFIFQYYEKEERGRGNFPDRFSARQFPNYSSELNVNALLLGDSALYLCASSRRGTSGYNEQFFGPGTRLTVL.

The chain combines TRBV28 with TRBJ2-7, with TRBD2 matching 7 bases. The germline CDR1 and CDR2 sequences are MDHEN and SYDVKM. The CDR3 extends over 16 amino acids. Trimming cost V 4 bases and J 4 bases; bases outside gene matches: 13. Here the CDR3 reads CASSSEGGSGTYEQYF. Here the CDR3 DNA reads TGTGCCAGCAGTTCGGAGGGAGGGTCTGGAACATACGAGCAGTACTTC.

A remark on this clone: The identical CDR3 is also encoded by other nucleotide sequences in the sample. V and J are TRBV11-2 and TRBJ2-3; 16 bases are a match to TRBD2. The CDR3 is 16 residues long. The germline V gene has CDR1 SGHAT and CDR2 FQNNGV. V trimming: 3 bases; J trimming: 5 bases; junction bases outside the gene matches: 2. The chain's CDR3 is CASSLGLAGGGDTQYF. As DNA, the CDR3 is TGTGCCAGCAGCTTGGGACTAGCGGGGGGGGGAGATACGCAGTATTTT.

The CDR3: CASSQGQGLSTYEQYF. The CDR3 DNA follows: TGTGCCAGCAGCCAAGGACAGGGTCTCTCTACGTACGAGCAGTACTTC. This rearrangement joins TRBV21-1 to TRBJ2-7; the table assigns TRBD1, which was not confirmed against the DNA. TRBV21-1 is marked as a pseudogene. The CDR3 contains 16 residues.

The chain links TRBV5-5 to TRBJ2-2; 8 bases fit TRBD1. The junction had 14 bases not matched to a gene; V was cut back by 2 bases and J by 5 bases. The CDR3 extends over 18 amino acids. Germline loops: CDR1 SGHKS, CDR2 YYEKEE (reference sequence). In DNA, the CDR3 is TGTGCCAGCAGCTTTTCGCCGGGACAGGAGTCACCGACCGGGGAGCTGTTTTTT. Translation gives CASSFSPGQESPTGELFF.

This chain joins TRBV10-3 and TRBJ2-7; D may be TRBD2 (7 bases). The V end was cut by 2 bases, the J end by 0 bases, with 14 bases between. The CDR3 spans 16 residues. Germline V gene lookup returns CDR1 ENHRY and CDR2 SYGVKD. The DNA of the CDR3 is TGTGCCATCAGTGAGGGGGGGGCAGAGGCCTCCTACGAGCAGTACTTC. Translation gives CAISEGGAEASYEQYF.

V and J are TRBV6-5 and TRBJ2-1, with 10 bases that match TRBD1. The V gene's germline CDR1 is MNHEY and CDR2 SVGAGI. Trimming took 6 bases from V and 2 from J; bases not matched to a gene: 4. This CDR3 is built from 15 residues. The CDR3 DNA sequence: TGTGCCAGCAGCACGGGACAGGGGACCTACAATGAGCAGTTCTTC. Translated, it gives CASSTGQGTYNEQFF.

The chain combines TRBV6-5 with TRBJ2-3; 10 nucleotides align to TRBD1. The V gene's germline CDR1 is MNHEY and CDR2 SVGAGI. The ends lost 6 bases at V and 3 bases at J; junction bases unmatched: 6. This CDR3 is built from 15 residues. The chain's CDR3 is CASSRRDRGTDTQYF. The CDR3 coding sequence is TGTGCCAGCAGCCGACGGGACAGGGGTACAGATACGCAGTATTTT.

The chain employs TRBV6-5 and TRBJ1-1; D may be TRBD1 (6 bases). Germline V lookup: CDR1 MNHEY, CDR2 SVGAGI. This CDR3 contains 13 residues. Trimming stripped 8 bases from V and 7 bases from J, with 17 bases between. CDR3 DNA sequence: TGTGCCAGCGGTCTTACAGGGACAAATGAAGCTTTCTTT. The encoded protein is CASGLTGTNEAFF.

This chain joins TRBV11-2 and TRBJ2-5; 10 bases are shared with TRBD2. This CDR3 comprises 16 residues. Trimming cost V 1 base and J 1 base; bases outside gene matches: 3. Germline loops: CDR1 SGHAT, CDR2 FQNNGV. The DNA of the CDR3 is TGTGCCAGCAGCTTAGGATGGACTAGCGGCCAAGAGACCCAGTACTTC. This translates into CASSLGWTSGQETQYF. The full variable domain, with the rest looked up from reference TRBV11-2 and TRBJ2-5, is EAGVAQSPRYKIIEKRQSVAFWCNPISGHATLYWYQQILGQGPKLLIQFQNNGVVDDSQLPKDRFSAERLKGVDSTLKIQPAKLEDSAVYLCASSLGWTSGQETQYFGPGTRLLVL.

V is TRBV18 and J is TRBJ1-1, with D maybe TRBD1 (5 bases). The CDR3 runs to 14 residues. Trimming removed 5 bases from V and 3 bases from J, with 13 bases in between. Germline CDR1 and CDR2: KGHSH and LQKENI. This CDR3 reads CASSERDSYTEAFF. CDR3 nucleotide sequence: TGTGCCAGCTCAGAGAGAGACAGCTACACTGAAGCTTTCTTT.

The chain combines TRBV6-5 with TRBJ1-2; perhaps TRBD1 as D (6 bases). The CDR3 spans 13 residues. V was clipped by 5 bases and J by 5 bases, with 12 bases between them. Per the germline V gene, CDR1 is MNHEY and CDR2 is SVGAGI. CDR3 amino acids: CASSNRVEYGYTF. The CDR3, as DNA: TGTGCCAGCAGTAACAGGGTGGAGTATGGCTACACCTTC.

The chain has TRBV10-1 and TRBJ2-7; D call uncertain. CDR1 and CDR2 from the germline V gene are WNHNN and SYGVQD (reference sequence). The CDR3 consists of 12 residues. V was cut by 8 bases and J by 7 bases, with 15 bases left in between. CDR3 sequence reads: CASRLHPWEQYF. CDR3 in DNA: TGCGCCAGCCGACTCCATCCGTGGGAGCAGTACTTC.

The CDR3 here is CASSLSVRRGSSTDTQYF. The CDR3 DNA is TGTGCCAGCAGCTTGAGCGTGCGCAGGGGCTCTAGCACAGATACGCAGTATTTT. The J gene is TRBJ2-3, the V gene TRBV7-2; D is perhaps TRBD1 (6 bases). This CDR3 has 18 residues. CDR1 SGHTA and CDR2 FQGNSA come from the germline V gene. Deletions cut 3 bases from V and 0 bases from J, with 19 bases between.

The J gene is TRBJ2-1, the V gene TRBV7-2; the match to TRBD2 covers 9 bases. The V gene's germline CDR1 is SGHTA and CDR2 FQGNSA. Trimming at V came to 1 base and at J to 6 bases, leaving 7 bases not matched to a gene. This CDR3 contains 16 residues. Here the CDR3 DNA reads TGTGCCAGCAGCTTAGGTGGCGGGAGGGCCGTCAATGAGCAGTTCTTC. Translating it yields CASSLGGGRAVNEQFF.

The chain links TRBV19 to TRBJ2-6; D not certain. Trimming took 7 bases from V and 1 from J, leaving 8 bases between them. Germline V gene data show CDR1 as LNHDA and CDR2 as SQIVND (reference sequence). The CDR3 is 14 amino acids. CDR3 protein: CASMLASGANVLTF. The DNA of the CDR3 is TGTGCCAGTATGCTGGCTTCTGGGGCCAACGTCCTGACTTTC.

The J gene is TRBJ2-2, the V gene TRBV2, with D perhaps TRBD2 (5 bases). V was trimmed by 2 bases and J by 6 bases, leaving 19 bases between them. The germline gives CDR1 SNHLY, CDR2 FYNNEI. This CDR3 contains 17 residues. CDR3 in amino acids: CASSERFLAATPGELFF. CDR3 nucleotides: TGTGCCAGCAGTGAAAGGTTTCTAGCAGCCACCCCCGGGGAGCTGTTTTTT.